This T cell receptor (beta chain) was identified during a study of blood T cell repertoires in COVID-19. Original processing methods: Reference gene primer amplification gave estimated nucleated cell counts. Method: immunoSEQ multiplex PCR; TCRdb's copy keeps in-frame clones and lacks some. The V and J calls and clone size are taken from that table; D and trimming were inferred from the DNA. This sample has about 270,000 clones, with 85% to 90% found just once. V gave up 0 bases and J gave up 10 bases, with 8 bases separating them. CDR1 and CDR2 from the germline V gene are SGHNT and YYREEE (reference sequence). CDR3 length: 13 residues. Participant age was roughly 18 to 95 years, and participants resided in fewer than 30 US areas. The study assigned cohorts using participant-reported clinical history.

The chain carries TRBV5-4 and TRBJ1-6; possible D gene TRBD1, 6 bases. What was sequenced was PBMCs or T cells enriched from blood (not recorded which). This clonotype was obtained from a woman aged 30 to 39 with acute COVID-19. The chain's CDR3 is CASSLGGGSPLHF. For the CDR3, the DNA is TGTGCCAGCAGCTTGGGAGGGGGATCACCCCTCCACTTT.